This T cell receptor beta chain came from a study of post-analysis software for immune sequencing data. The wider study: Recorded subtypes: relapsing-remitting, secondary progressive, progressive-relapsing; some patients unannotated. General study results and limits: There was significantly lower normalized Chao1 diversity in multiple sclerosis patients than in controls. There were four or five TRBV segments more frequent in patients than controls, and TRBV5-6, TRBV5-1 and TRBV20-1 were among them. By F measure, strong co-clustering occurred among samples prepared in the same batch.

The length of the CDR3 is 14 residues. Trimming pared 6 bases from V and 8 bases from J, leaving 20 bases between. CDR1 and CDR2 from the germline V gene are SGDLS and YYNGEE. The authors incorporated unique molecular identifiers into the TCR beta cDNA libraries. T cells numbering roughly 1 to 10 million yielded roughly 0.5 million cDNA molecules. TCRdb redid the calling of the PCR reads with MiXCR, one entry per CDR3 protein. This table holds approximately 690,000 distinct CDR3 sequences, 59% found once. This clonotype turned up a few times. Its cognate antigen is unknown. The chain carries TRBV9 and TRBJ1-2, with D possibly matching TRBD1 (6 bases). Sequences were obtained from blood. The TCR originated in a girl under 10 years old with multiple sclerosis. CDR3 sequence: CASTKGGGKSGYTF. For the CDR3, the DNA is TGTGCCAGCACCAAAGGGGGGGGAAAATCAGGCTACACCTTC.